This paragraph reports one TCR beta chain. The antigen is not known. This table comes from immunoSEQ multiplex PCR, and its TCRdb copy is limited to in-frame clones, with some not included. The sample lists around 100,000 clones; around nine tenths were seen once. This sample was taken from a study of T cell responses to AZD1222 COVID-19 vaccine. Study results and limitations: Donors skewed white British and female; clonal diversity was possibly underestimated. Of the AZD1222 recipients, only 5 or 6 were seropositive at baseline. Dominant CD4 TCR responses targeted spike regions 160-218 and 743-854. Unmutated variant regions are reportedly the target of nearly half of TCRs that are spike-specific.

This CDR3 comprises 11 residues. Germline CDR1 is SGHRS and CDR2 is YFSETQ. V lost 0 bases and J 8 bases, leaving 5 bases between the germline ends. The source material was peripheral blood, sampled on day 0 of AZD1222 vaccination. The TCR sequence derives from an adult in good health. The chain links TRBV5-1 to TRBJ1-2; TRBD1 is a possible D gene (5 bases). The CDR3 DNA reads as TGCGCCAGCAGCTTGGACAGGGGCTACACCTTC. Its protein is CASSLDRGYTF.